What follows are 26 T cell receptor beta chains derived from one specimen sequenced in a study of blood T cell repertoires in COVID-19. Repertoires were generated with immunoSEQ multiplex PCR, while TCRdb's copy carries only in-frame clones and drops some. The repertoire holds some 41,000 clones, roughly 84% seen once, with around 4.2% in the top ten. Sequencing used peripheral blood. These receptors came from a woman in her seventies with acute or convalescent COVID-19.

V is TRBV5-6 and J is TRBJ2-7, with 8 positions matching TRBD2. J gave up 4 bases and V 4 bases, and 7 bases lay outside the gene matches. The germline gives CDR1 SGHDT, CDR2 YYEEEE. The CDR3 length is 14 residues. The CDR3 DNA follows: TGTGCCAGCAGCATAACCGGGACTAGATACGAGCAGTACTTC. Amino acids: CASSITGTRYEQYF.

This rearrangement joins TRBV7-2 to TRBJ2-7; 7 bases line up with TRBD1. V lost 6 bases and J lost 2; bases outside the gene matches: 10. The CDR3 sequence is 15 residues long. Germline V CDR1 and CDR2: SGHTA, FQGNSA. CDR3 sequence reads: CASSIQGRLTYEQYF. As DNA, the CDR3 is TGTGCCAGCAGTATACAGGGGAGATTGACCTACGAGCAGTACTTC. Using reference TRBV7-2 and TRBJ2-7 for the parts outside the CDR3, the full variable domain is GAGVSQSPSNKVTEKGKDVELRCDPISGHTALYWYRQSLGQGLEFLIYFQGNSAPDKSGLPSDRFSAERTGGSVSTLTIQRTQQEDSAVYLCASSIQGRLTYEQYFGPGTRLTVT.

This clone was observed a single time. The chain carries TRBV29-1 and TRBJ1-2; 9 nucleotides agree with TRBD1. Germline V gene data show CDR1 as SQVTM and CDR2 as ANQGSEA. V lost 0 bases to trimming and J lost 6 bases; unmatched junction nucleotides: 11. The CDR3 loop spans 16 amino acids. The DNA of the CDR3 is TGCAGCGTTGAAGAGGGGGTAAGGACAGGGGAAGATGGCTACACCTTC. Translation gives CSVEEGVRTGEDGYTF.

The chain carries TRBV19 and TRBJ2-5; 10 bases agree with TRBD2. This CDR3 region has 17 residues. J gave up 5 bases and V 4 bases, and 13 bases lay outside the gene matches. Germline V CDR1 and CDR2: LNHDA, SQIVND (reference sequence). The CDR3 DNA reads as TGTGCCAGTAGTAGAAGGGCTAGCGGGAGCCCGGGGGAGACCCAGTACTTC. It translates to CASSRRASGSPGETQYF.

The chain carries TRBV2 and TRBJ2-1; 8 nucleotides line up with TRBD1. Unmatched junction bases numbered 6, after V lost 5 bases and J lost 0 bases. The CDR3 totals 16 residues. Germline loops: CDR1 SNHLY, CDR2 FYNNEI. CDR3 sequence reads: CASSPPGQASYNEQFF. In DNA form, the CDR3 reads TGTGCCAGCAGTCCTCCGGGACAGGCCTCCTACAATGAGCAGTTCTTC.

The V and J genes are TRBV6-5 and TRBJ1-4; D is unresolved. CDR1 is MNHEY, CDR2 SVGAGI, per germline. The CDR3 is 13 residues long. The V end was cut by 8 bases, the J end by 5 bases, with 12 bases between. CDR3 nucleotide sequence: TGTGCCAGCGGCCGGTGGAGGAATGAAAAACTGTTTTTT. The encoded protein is CASGRWRNEKLFF.

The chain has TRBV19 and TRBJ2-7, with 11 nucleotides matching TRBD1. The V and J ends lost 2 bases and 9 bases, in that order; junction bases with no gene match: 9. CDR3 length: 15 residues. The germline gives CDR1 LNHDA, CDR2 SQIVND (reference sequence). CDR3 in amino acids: CASSISTGTGGRQYF. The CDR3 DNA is TGTGCCAGTAGTATATCCACCGGGACAGGGGGGAGGCAGTACTTC.

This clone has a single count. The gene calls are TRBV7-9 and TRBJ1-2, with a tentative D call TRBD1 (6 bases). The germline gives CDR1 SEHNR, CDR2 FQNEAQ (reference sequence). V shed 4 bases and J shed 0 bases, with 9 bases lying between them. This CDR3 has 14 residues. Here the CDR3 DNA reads TGTGCCAGCAGCTCAGGGGCCGCTAACTATGGCTACACCTTC. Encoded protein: CASSSGAANYGYTF.

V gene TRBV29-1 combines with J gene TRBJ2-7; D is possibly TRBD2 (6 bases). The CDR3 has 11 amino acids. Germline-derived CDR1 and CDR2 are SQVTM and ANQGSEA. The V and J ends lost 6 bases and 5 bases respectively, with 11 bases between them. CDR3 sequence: CSVRRVHEQYF. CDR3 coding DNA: TGCAGCGTGAGGAGGGTCCACGAGCAGTACTTC.

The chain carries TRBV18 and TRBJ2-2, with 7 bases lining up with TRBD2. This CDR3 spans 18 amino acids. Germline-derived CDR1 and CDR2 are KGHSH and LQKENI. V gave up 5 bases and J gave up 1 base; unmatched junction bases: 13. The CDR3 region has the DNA TGTGCCAGCTCATCTGATGTAGCGGGCTTACTGAACACCGGGGAGCTGTTTTTT. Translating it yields CASSSDVAGLLNTGELFF. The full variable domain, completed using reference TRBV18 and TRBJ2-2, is NAGVMQNPRHLVRRRGQEARLRCSPMKGHSHVYWYRQLPEEGLKFMVYLQKENIIDESGMPKERFSAEFPKEGPSILRIQQVVRGDSAAYFCASSSDVAGLLNTGELFFGEGSRLTVL.

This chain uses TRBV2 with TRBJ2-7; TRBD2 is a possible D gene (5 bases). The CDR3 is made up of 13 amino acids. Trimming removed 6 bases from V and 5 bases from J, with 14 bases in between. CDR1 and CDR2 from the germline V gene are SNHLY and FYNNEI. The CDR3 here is CASSPIAIDEQYF. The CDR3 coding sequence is TGTGCCAGCAGCCCCATAGCGATAGACGAGCAGTACTTC.

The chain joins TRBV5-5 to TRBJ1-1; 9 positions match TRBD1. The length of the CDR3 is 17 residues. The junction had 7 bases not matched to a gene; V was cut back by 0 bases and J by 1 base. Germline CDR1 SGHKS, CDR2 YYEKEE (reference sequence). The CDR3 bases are TGTGCCAGCAGCTTGGCCCTATCGGGACAGGGGAACACTGAAGCTTTCTTT. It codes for CASSLALSGQGNTEAFF.

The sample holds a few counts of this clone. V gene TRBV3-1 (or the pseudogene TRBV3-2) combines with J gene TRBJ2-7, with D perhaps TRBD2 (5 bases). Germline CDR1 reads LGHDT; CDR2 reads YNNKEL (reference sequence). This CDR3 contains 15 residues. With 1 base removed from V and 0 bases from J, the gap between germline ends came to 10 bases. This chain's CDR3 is CASSQGDYSSYEQYF. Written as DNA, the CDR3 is TGTGCCAGCAGCCAAGGCGACTATAGCTCCTACGAGCAGTACTTC.

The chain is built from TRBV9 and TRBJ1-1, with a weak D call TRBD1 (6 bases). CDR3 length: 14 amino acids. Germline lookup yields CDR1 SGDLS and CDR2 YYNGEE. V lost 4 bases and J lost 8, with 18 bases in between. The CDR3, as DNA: TGTGCCAGCAGCCCGACCCGGGGGGGCAGAGAAGCTTTCTTT. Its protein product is CASSPTRGGREAFF.

The CDR3 sequence: CASSRYQGKNTEAFF. CDR3 DNA: TGCGCCAGCAGCAGGTACCAGGGGAAGAACACTGAAGCTTTCTTT. This chain connects TRBV5-1 to TRBJ1-1; a weak D match, TRBD1 (6 bases). The CDR3 has 15 amino acids. V lost 4 bases and J 1 base, leaving 14 bases between the germline ends. Germline loops: CDR1 SGHRS, CDR2 YFSETQ.

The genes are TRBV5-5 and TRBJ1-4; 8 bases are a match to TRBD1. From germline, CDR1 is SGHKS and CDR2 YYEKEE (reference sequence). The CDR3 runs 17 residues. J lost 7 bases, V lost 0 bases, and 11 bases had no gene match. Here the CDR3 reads CASSLVIQQGAFEKLFF. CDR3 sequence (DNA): TGTGCCAGCAGCTTGGTAATCCAGCAGGGGGCTTTTGAAAAACTGTTTTTT.

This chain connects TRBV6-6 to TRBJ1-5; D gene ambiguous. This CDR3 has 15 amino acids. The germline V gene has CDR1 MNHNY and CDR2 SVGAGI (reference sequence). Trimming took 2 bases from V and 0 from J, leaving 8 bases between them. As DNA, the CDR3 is TGTGCCAGCAGTTACGGGGAGACTAGCAATCAGCCCCAGCATTTT. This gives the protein CASSYGETSNQPQHF.

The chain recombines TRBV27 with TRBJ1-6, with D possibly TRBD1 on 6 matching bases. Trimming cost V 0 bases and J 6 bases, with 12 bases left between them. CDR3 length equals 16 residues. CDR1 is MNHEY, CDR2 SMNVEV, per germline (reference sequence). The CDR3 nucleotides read TGTGCCAGCAGTTTATCCAGCGGGACACCTAATTCACCCCTCCACTTT. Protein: CASSLSSGTPNSPLHF.

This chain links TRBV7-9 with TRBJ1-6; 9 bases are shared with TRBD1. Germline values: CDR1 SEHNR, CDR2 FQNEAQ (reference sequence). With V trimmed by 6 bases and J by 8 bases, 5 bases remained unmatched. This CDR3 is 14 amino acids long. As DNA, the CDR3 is TGTGCCAGCAGTCCGGACAGGGGATATTCACCCCTCCACTTT. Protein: CASSPDRGYSPLHF.

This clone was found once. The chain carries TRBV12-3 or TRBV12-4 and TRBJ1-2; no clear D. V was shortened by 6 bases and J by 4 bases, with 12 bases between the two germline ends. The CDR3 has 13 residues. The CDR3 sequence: CASRNPGSYGYTF. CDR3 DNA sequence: TGTGCCAGCAGGAACCCTGGTAGCTATGGCTACACCTTC.

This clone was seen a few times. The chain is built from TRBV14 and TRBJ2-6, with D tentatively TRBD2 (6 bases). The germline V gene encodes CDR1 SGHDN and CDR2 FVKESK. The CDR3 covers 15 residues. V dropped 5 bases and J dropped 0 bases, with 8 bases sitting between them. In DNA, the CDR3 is TGTGCCAGCAGCGGACTACTCTCTGGGGCCAACGTCCTGACTTTC. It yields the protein CASSGLLSGANVLTF.

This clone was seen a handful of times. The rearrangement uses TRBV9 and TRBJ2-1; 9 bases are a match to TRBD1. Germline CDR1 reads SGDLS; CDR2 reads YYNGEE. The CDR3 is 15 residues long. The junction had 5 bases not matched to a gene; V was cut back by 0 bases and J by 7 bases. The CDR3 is CASSVGGTGFNEQFF. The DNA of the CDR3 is TGTGCCAGCAGCGTAGGTGGGACAGGGTTTAATGAGCAGTTCTTC. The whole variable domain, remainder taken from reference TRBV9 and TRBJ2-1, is DSGVTQTPKHLITATGQRVTLRCSPRSGDLSVYWYQQSLDQGLQFLIQYYNGEERAKGNILERFSAQQFPDLHSELNLSSLELGDSALYFCASSVGGTGFNEQFFGPGTRLTVL.

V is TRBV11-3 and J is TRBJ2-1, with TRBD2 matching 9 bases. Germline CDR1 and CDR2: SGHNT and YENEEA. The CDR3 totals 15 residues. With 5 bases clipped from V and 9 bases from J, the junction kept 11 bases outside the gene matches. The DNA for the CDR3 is TGTGCCAGCAGCCCGGGACTAGCCCGACTTGGTGAGCAGTTCTTC. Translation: CASSPGLARLGEQFF.

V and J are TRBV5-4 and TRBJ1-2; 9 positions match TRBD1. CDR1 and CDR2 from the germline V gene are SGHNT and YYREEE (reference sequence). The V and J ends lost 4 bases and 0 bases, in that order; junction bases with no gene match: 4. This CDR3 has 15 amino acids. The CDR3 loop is CASSSRDRANYGYTF. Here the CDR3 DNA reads TGTGCCAGCAGCAGCCGGGACAGGGCTAACTATGGCTACACCTTC.

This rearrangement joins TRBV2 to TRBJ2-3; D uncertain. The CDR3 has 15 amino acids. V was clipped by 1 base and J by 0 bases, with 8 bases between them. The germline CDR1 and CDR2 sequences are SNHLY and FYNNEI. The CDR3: CASSEGPSSTDTQYF. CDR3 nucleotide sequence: TGTGCCAGCAGTGAAGGTCCTTCTAGCACAGATACGCAGTATTTT.

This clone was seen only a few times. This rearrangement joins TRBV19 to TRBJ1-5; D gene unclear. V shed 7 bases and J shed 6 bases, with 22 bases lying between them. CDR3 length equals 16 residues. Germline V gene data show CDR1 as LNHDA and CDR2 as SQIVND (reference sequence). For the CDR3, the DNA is TGTGCCAGTATCGGATCCGGGCAGCGGGGAGTTCAGCCCCAGCATTTT. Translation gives CASIGSGQRGVQPQHF.